The rows below give T cell receptor beta chains drawn from one sample of a study of shared clonotypes between healthy human individuals. Clones were read by immunoSEQ multiplex PCR, and TCRdb kept only the in-frame ones, dropping some. The sample lists approximately 1.4 million clones; 98% were seen once. The sample taken for sequencing was naive CD4+ T cells sorted from blood. These receptors originate from a man younger than 45 in good health. Each CDR3 is given with its conserved first and last residue. D genes are given only for firm matches. Clone size is not always given. Where it is, it says once, few, many or a class for expanded clones.

d_call j_call clone_size v_call cdr3_nt cdr3_aa
. TRBJ2-1 . TRBV6-1 TGTGCCAGCGCCCGTGAGGCGAACGTCTACAATGAGCAGTTCTTC CASAREANVYNEQFF
TRBD2 TRBJ2-3 . TRBV6-4 TGTGCCAGCAGTGAGACTAGCGGGAAAGATACGCAGTATTTT CASSETSGKDTQYF
. TRBJ2-1 . TRBV6-6 TGTGCCATCTCTTTGGCGGCAGCGACCTACAATGAGCAGTTCTTC CAISLAAATYNEQFF
. TRBJ1-3 . TRBV5-1 TGCGCCAGCAGCCCCCCCGGGTCTGGAAACACCATATATTTT CASSPPGSGNTIYF
. TRBJ2-7 . TRBV4-3 TGCGCCAGCAGCCAAGGTGTTCCGGGATCAACCCCCTCCTACGAGCAGTACTTC CASSQGVPGSTPSYEQYF
. TRBJ2-7 . TRBV6-6 TGTGCCAGCAGTTATTCAGTGGTCGGCGAGCAGTACTTC CASSYSVVGEQYF
TRBD2 TRBJ2-5 . TRBV5-6 TGTGCCAGCAGCGAATTACGGGGGGTAGAGACCCAGTACTTC CASSELRGVETQYF
TRBD2 TRBJ2-1 . TRBV2 TGTGCCGAAGCGGCTAGCGGGAGTCTTTCCCCGTTCTTC CAEAASGSLSPFF
. TRBJ1-5 . TRBV5-6 TGTGCCAGCAGTACCAGGGGCGTGGGCAATCAGCCCCAGCATTTT CASSTRGVGNQPQHF
TRBD2 TRBJ2-1 . TRBV10-2 TGCGCCAGCAGTGAAGCTAGCGGGAGGCGCTTCTTC CASSEASGRRFF
. TRBJ1-3 once TRBV19 TGTGCCAGTAGTATCAGGGGTTCCGGAAACACCATATATTTT CASSIRGSGNTIYF
TRBD2 TRBJ2-1 . TRBV7-9 TGTGCCAGCAGCACCCGACTTAGCGGGAGGTACAGCAATGAGCAGTTCTTC CASSTRLSGRYSNEQFF
. TRBJ2-2 . TRBV7-2 TGTGCCAGCAGCTTGTTTCGCCTCGGCACCGGGGAGCTGTTTTTT CASSLFRLGTGELFF
. TRBJ2-5 . TRBV7-3 TGTGCCAGCAGCCCCCCCGGGAACTCAGAGACCCAGTACTTC CASSPPGNSETQYF
. TRBJ2-7 . TRBV18 TGTGCCAGCTCACCTAAGACAGCCTACGAGCAGTACTTC CASSPKTAYEQYF
. TRBJ1-1 . TRBV19 TGTGCCAGTAGCCTTCATGACAGGCAAACTGAAGCTTTCTTT CASSLHDRQTEAFF
TRBD1 TRBJ1-2 . TRBV19 TGTGCCGGGAGAATTTCCTTAGACAGGGGTGGATATGGCTACACCTTC CAGRISLDRGGYGYTF
TRBD2 TRBJ2-1 . TRBV9 TGTGCCAGCAGCGTAGCGTCGGGACTAGCGGTTGCAGAACAGTTCTTC CASSVASGLAVAEQFF
. TRBJ2-3 . TRBV5-4 TGTGCCAGCAGTCCTACACTAGGTACGCAGTATTTT CASSPTLGTQYF
. TRBJ1-4 . TRBV15 TGTGCCACCAGCAGAGTTCCCGTTGCAACTAATGAAAAACTGTTTTTT CATSRVPVATNEKLFF
. TRBJ1-1 . TRBV5-1 TGCGCCAGCAGCCGTGGGACAACGAACACTGAAGCTTTCTTT CASSRGTTNTEAFF
. TRBJ2-1 . TRBV7-2 TGTGCCAGCAGCTTAAGGGGCGGCGATGAGCAGTTCTTC CASSLRGGDEQFF
. TRBJ1-1 . TRBV28 TGTGCCAGCAGTTTGGCTGCTTCAGGGGAAGATACTGAAGCTTTCTTT CASSLAASGEDTEAFF
TRBD1 TRBJ1-4 . TRBV18 TGTGCCAGCTCACCAGACAGGGGGGGTGAAAAACTGTTTTTT CASSPDRGGEKLFF
TRBD2 TRBJ2-7 . TRBV7-2 TGTGCCAGCAGCTTAGGGCTAGCGGGAGTCGGTTACGAGCAGTACTTC CASSLGLAGVGYEQYF
. TRBJ2-7 . TRBV10-2 TGCGCCAGCAGTTACCCCCCCCCGGGCGAGCAGTACTTC CASSYPPPGEQYF
TRBD2 TRBJ2-3 . TRBV9 TGTGCCAGCAGCGTAGACCCAGCGGGAGGCGAAAGACATACGCAGTATTTT CASSVDPAGGERHTQYF
TRBD2 TRBJ2-1 . TRBV18 TGTGCCAGCTCCGGGACTAGCGGGATTGATGAGCAGTTCTTC CASSGTSGIDEQFF
. TRBJ2-3 . TRBV27 TGTGCCAGCAGTTCCCACCGGGGGACAGATACGCAGTATTTT CASSSHRGTDTQYF
. TRBJ2-7 . TRBV11-2 TGTGCCAGCAGCTTACCCTCGATTGGGGGGGACAGGAACGAGCAGTACTTC CASSLPSIGGDRNEQYF
TRBD1 TRBJ1-3 . TRBV6-5 TGTGCCAGCAGTCGTTCAGGGGGGATAAACACCATATATTTT CASSRSGGINTIYF
. TRBJ2-5 . TRBV10-3 TGTGCCATCAGTGACGGACAGCAAGAGACCCAGTACTTC CAISDGQQETQYF
. TRBJ1-1 once TRBV2 TGTGCCAGCACTTTAACCGGGGACACTGAAGCTTTCTTT CASTLTGDTEAFF
. TRBJ2-2 . TRBV18 TGTGCGAGCAACGGCGCCGGGGAGCTGTTTTTT CASNGAGELFF
. TRBJ2-3 once TRBV5-4 TGTGCCAGCAGCTTAACCAGGGATGTAACAGATACGCAGTATTTT CASSLTRDVTDTQYF
TRBD1 TRBJ2-7 . TRBV10-2 TGCGCCAGCACAAAGACAGGGTTTAACGAGCAGTACTTC CASTKTGFNEQYF
TRBD1 TRBJ2-5 . TRBV19 TGTGCCAGTAGCCTACAGGGGGCGAGGGAGACCCAGTACTTC CASSLQGARETQYF
TRBD2 TRBJ2-7 . TRBV2 TGTGCCAGCAGTGGGGCTAGCGGCTCCTACGAGCAGTACTTC CASSGASGSYEQYF
. TRBJ2-7 . TRBV11-2 TGTGCCAGCAGCTTAGGGCTCAGAGCGTCGGACGAGCAGTACTTC CASSLGLRASDEQYF
. TRBJ1-1 . TRBV7-9 TGTGCCAGCAGCCCCCCAGGGAACACTGAAGCTTTCTTT CASSPPGNTEAFF
. TRBJ2-7 . TRBV9 TGTGCCAGCAGCGTAGCTCCCGGACCCTTTGAGCAGTACTTC CASSVAPGPFEQYF
TRBD2 TRBJ2-2 . TRBV6-4 TGTGCCAGCAGCCCACTAGCGGGAGGCACCGGGGAGCTGTTTTTT CASSPLAGGTGELFF